These 30 T cell receptor beta chains were all obtained from the same sample, sequenced in a study of pediatric ulcerative colitis. Sequencing used immunoSEQ multiplex PCR; TCRdb keeps in-frame clones, though not all of them. The sample consists of about 64,000 clones, 85% to 90% of them appearing once. Sequenced: blood. These TCRs come from a boy aged 5-17 years with severe ulcerative colitis.

This chain connects TRBV5-6 to TRBJ2-7; D unresolved. Germline V gene sequence: CDR1 SGHDT, CDR2 YYEEEE. V was cut by 2 bases and J by 0 bases, with 6 bases left in between. This CDR3 contains 13 residues. The CDR3 DNA reads TGTGCCAGCAGCTTCGTGGGCTCCTACGAGCAGTACTTC. Its protein is CASSFVGSYEQYF.

V and J are TRBV27 and TRBJ2-3, with D possibly being TRBD2 (7 bases). This CDR3 spans 14 amino acids. The germline gives CDR1 MNHEY, CDR2 SMNVEV (reference sequence). Trimming removed 8 bases at V and 1 base at J, with 13 bases between. DNA of the CDR3: TGTGCCAGCCGGGGGGCGCAGGGCACAGATACGCAGTATTTT. Its translation is CASRGAQGTDTQYF.

Details on this clone: The sample carries other DNA sequences with the same CDR3. The chain carries TRBV29-1 and TRBJ2-7, with 7 nucleotides matching TRBD2. The CDR3 has 13 amino acids. From germline, CDR1 is SQVTM and CDR2 ANQGSEA. V shed 4 bases and J 4 bases; nucleotides not matched to a gene: 7. DNA for the CDR3: TGCAGCGTTGGTCCCTCGGGAGGATACGAGCAGTACTTC. It encodes CSVGPSGGYEQYF.

The rearrangement uses TRBV6-5 and TRBJ1-2; D call uncertain. CDR3 length: 14 residues. V shed 8 bases and J shed 8 bases, with 21 bases lying between them. Germline values: CDR1 MNHEY, CDR2 SVGAGI. CDR3 DNA sequence: TGTGCCAGCGGCCGGGAATTGACGGTTAGAGGCTACACCTTC. It encodes CASGRELTVRGYTF.

This clone has a single count. The chain employs TRBV11-2 and TRBJ2-3; possible D gene TRBD1, 5 bases. Trimming shortened V by 2 bases and J by 4 bases, and 13 bases separated the two germline ends. Germline lookup yields CDR1 SGHAT and CDR2 FQNNGV. The CDR3 sequence is 15 residues long. The DNA of the CDR3 is TGTGCCAGCAGCTTATTGACAGTCCTCGCAGATACGCAGTATTTT. Residues: CASSLLTVLADTQYF.

This clone appeared a single time. V usage is TRBV11-1 and J usage is TRBJ2-7, with D possibly called TRBD1 or TRBD2 (5 bases each). The germline gives CDR1 SGHAT, CDR2 FQDESV (reference sequence). Trimming took off 3 bases at V and 3 bases at J, with 12 bases between the two ends. This CDR3 region has 14 residues. This CDR3 is CASSFGTWDYEQYF. DNA of the CDR3: TGTGCCAGCAGCTTTGGGACGTGGGACTACGAGCAGTACTTC. Together with reference TRBV11-1 and TRBJ2-7, the CDR3 gives the full variable domain: EAEVAQSPRYKITEKSQAVAFWCDPISGHATLYWYRQILGQGPELLVQFQDESVVDDSQLPKDRFSAERLKGVDSTLKIQPAELGDSAMYLCASSFGTWDYEQYFGPGTRLTVT.

The chain couples TRBV30 to TRBJ2-3, with unresolved D. This CDR3 has 12 amino acids. The V end was cut by 3 bases, the J end by 6 bases, with 10 bases between. From germline, CDR1 is GTSNPN and CDR2 SVGIG (reference sequence). CDR3 DNA sequence: TGTGCCTGGAGGCAAAAAAGGGATACGCAGTATTTT. Encoded protein: CAWRQKRDTQYF.

The chain combines TRBV5-1 with TRBJ2-7; 7 positions agree with TRBD2. Germline CDR1 is SGHRS and CDR2 is YFSETQ. This CDR3 is built from 15 residues. Germline trimming cut 4 bases from V and 1 base from J; bases unmatched to any gene: 8. CDR3 sequence (DNA): TGCGCCAGCAGCACTTCTAGCGGAGGATCCTACGAGCAGTACTTC. Translated: CASSTSSGGSYEQYF.

The chain uses TRBV6-5 and TRBJ1-2, with D possibly being TRBD1 (5 bases). Trimming left V 2 bases short and J 2 bases short, with 15 bases between. This CDR3 contains 16 residues. Germline V gives CDR1 MNHEY, CDR2 SVGAGI. CDR3 sequence (DNA): TGTGCCAGCAGTTACCAACCCACCCAGGGAAACTATGGCTACACCTTC. Its protein product is CASSYQPTQGNYGYTF.

The chain combines TRBV27 with TRBJ1-2; D may be TRBD1 (5 bases). This CDR3 region has 14 residues. Germline values: CDR1 MNHEY, CDR2 SMNVEV (reference sequence). The V gene lost 3 bases and the J gene lost 5 bases, with 13 bases spanning the gap. CDR3: CASSFGPGAYGYTF. DNA of the CDR3: TGTGCCAGCAGTTTTGGGCCCGGGGCGTATGGCTACACCTTC.

This rearrangement joins TRBV7-2 to TRBJ2-3, with TRBD2 matching over 9 bases. The CDR3 has 17 residues. The V gene end was trimmed by 0 bases and the J gene end by 3 bases; junction bases not matched to a gene: 7. Germline CDR1 SGHTA, CDR2 FQGNSA. The chain's CDR3 is CASSLAPLAGFTDTQYF. The CDR3 DNA reads as TGTGCCAGCAGCTTAGCACCGCTAGCGGGATTTACAGATACGCAGTATTTT.

CDR3 in DNA: TGTGCCAGCAGCTTAGCGGCAGAGTCAGATGAGCAGTTCTTC. It translates to CASSLAAESDEQFF. This chain uses TRBV7-9 with TRBJ2-1; D gene unclear. V was cut by 0 bases and J by 8 bases, with 11 bases left in between. The CDR3 contains 14 residues. Germline V lookup: CDR1 SEHNR, CDR2 FQNEAQ (reference sequence).

This chain connects TRBV10-3 to TRBJ2-7; 10 bases agree with TRBD2. The CDR3 is 15 residues long. J lost 5 bases, V lost 0 bases, and 4 bases had no gene match. Germline loops: CDR1 ENHRY, CDR2 SYGVKD. DNA for the CDR3: TGTGCCATCAGTGAGTCGACTAGCGGGTTCCACGAGCAGTACTTC. Its translation: CAISESTSGFHEQYF.

The chain is built from TRBV30 and TRBJ2-1; 11 nucleotides line up with TRBD2. Trimming removed 1 base from V and 3 bases from J; junction bases left unmatched: 2. This CDR3 has 15 residues. The germline V gene encodes CDR1 GTSNPN and CDR2 SVGIG (reference sequence). The CDR3 region is CAWSALAGVYNEQFF. The CDR3 bases are TGTGCCTGGAGTGCACTAGCGGGAGTCTACAATGAGCAGTTCTTC.

This rearrangement joins TRBV5-6 to TRBJ2-7; the D gene is possibly TRBD1 (6 bases). The germline V gene encodes CDR1 SGHDT and CDR2 YYEEEE. The CDR3 extends over 14 amino acids. Trimming left V 0 bases short and J 2 bases short, with 9 bases between. In nucleotides, the CDR3 is TGTGCCAGCAGCTTGGTACAGGGTACCTACGAGCAGTACTTC. This encodes CASSLVQGTYEQYF.

The V and J genes are TRBV4-1 and TRBJ2-1, with D possibly matching TRBD2 (5 bases). This CDR3 has 13 residues. In germline, CDR1 is MGHRA, CDR2 YSYEKL. V shed 3 bases and J shed 5 bases, with 8 bases lying between them. The CDR3 nucleotides read TGCGCCAGCAGCCAGGGAGAGCACAATGAGCAGTTCTTC. Its protein product is CASSQGEHNEQFF.

The rearrangement links TRBV7-9 to TRBJ2-5; unclear D gene. The CDR3 length is 15 residues. CDR1 and CDR2 (germline): SEHNR, FQNEAQ (reference sequence). Trimming cost V 5 bases and J 5 bases, with 18 bases left between them. The CDR3 protein is CASSPPFLAFETQYF. The CDR3 bases are TGTGCCAGCAGCCCCCCATTTCTGGCTTTCGAGACCCAGTACTTC.

The V gene is TRBV29-1, the J gene TRBJ2-5; D might be TRBD1 or TRBD2, each matching 5 bases. Trimming removed 4 bases at V and 1 base at J, with 7 bases between. This CDR3 has 12 amino acids. The V gene's germline CDR1 is SQVTM and CDR2 ANQGSEA. The CDR3 region has the DNA TGCAGCGTTGCTGGGACCCAAGAGACCCAGTACTTC. Residues: CSVAGTQETQYF.

The chain carries TRBV11-3 and TRBJ2-6; D call uncertain. There are 17 residues in the CDR3. Trimming removed 5 bases from V and 0 bases from J, with 14 bases in between. CDR1 and CDR2 (germline): SGHNT, YENEEA. CDR3 sequence reads: CASSASVPLSGANVLTF. The CDR3 DNA sequence: TGTGCCAGCAGCGCCTCGGTACCGCTCTCTGGGGCCAACGTCCTGACTTTC.

J is TRBJ2-3 and V is TRBV5-6, with D unclear. The CDR3 totals 14 residues. The germline CDR1 and CDR2 sequences are SGHDT and YYEEEE. The germline V and J ends were trimmed by 1 base and 4 bases, with 10 bases remaining between them. CDR3 loop: CASSLQPTADTQYF. Here the CDR3 DNA reads TGTGCCAGCAGCTTGCAACCGACGGCAGATACGCAGTATTTT.

The chain uses TRBV5-1 and TRBJ2-4; D is undetermined. The V end lost 4 bases, the J end lost 5 bases, and 10 bases lay between the germline ends. From germline, CDR1 is SGHRS and CDR2 YFSETQ. This CDR3 spans 13 amino acids. CDR3 coding DNA: TGCGCCAGCAGCAACCCGGACCAAAACATTCAGTACTTC. Protein sequence: CASSNPDQNIQYF.

V usage is TRBV7-8 and J usage is TRBJ1-2, with D possibly matching TRBD1 (6 bases). This CDR3 region has 14 residues. In germline, CDR1 is SGHVS, CDR2 FQNEAQ. V dropped 5 bases and J dropped 8 bases, with 18 bases sitting between them. CDR3 DNA sequence: TGTGCCAGCAGCCTCCAAGGGGGGGCAGAAGGCTACACCTTC. Its protein product is CASSLQGGAEGYTF.

The V and J genes are TRBV27 and TRBJ2-3; TRBD2 matches at 7 bases. Germline lookup yields CDR1 MNHEY and CDR2 SMNVEV (reference sequence). This CDR3 contains 20 residues. Trimming at V came to 5 bases and at J to 4 bases, leaving 24 bases not matched to a gene. The chain's CDR3 is CASSPKTSSVSATVSDTQYF. In DNA, the CDR3 is TGTGCCAGCAGTCCCAAGACTAGCTCGGTCTCGGCGACGGTGTCAGATACGCAGTATTTT.

The chain carries TRBV2 and TRBJ2-1, with D tentatively TRBD2 (5 bases). Germline loops: CDR1 SNHLY, CDR2 FYNNEI. This CDR3 region has 14 residues. Trimming shortened V by 1 base and J by 9 bases, and 13 bases separated the two germline ends. The CDR3 reads CASSEGGKMPEQFF. The DNA of the CDR3 is TGTGCCAGCAGTGAAGGAGGGAAGATGCCTGAGCAGTTCTTC.

The chain links TRBV25-1 to TRBJ2-2, with TRBD2 matching over 14 bases. Germline V gene lookup returns CDR1 MGHDK and CDR2 SYGVNS. V lost 3 bases to trimming and J lost 3 bases; unmatched junction nucleotides: 3. The CDR3 has 17 residues. The CDR3 loop is CASSDPGLAGDTGELFF. The CDR3 nucleotides are TGTGCCAGCAGTGATCCGGGACTAGCGGGAGACACCGGGGAGCTGTTTTTT.

V gene TRBV15 combines with J gene TRBJ2-5; D is unclear. CDR1 LNHNV and CDR2 YYDKDF come from the germline V gene (reference sequence). The CDR3 totals 14 residues. V shed 0 bases and J shed 5 bases, with 10 bases lying between them. CDR3 loop: CATSREPPRETQYF. The CDR3 coding sequence is TGTGCCACCAGCAGAGAACCCCCTAGGGAGACCCAGTACTTC.

J is TRBJ2-5 and V is TRBV19; D might be TRBD1 or TRBD2, each matching 5 bases. Trimming removed 5 bases at V and 5 bases at J, with 12 bases between. Germline V gives CDR1 LNHDA, CDR2 SQIVND (reference sequence). This CDR3 spans 13 amino acids. CDR3 sequence: CASSGTPGETQYF. The CDR3 bases are TGTGCCAGTAGTGGGACCCCGGGGGAGACCCAGTACTTC.

The chain joins TRBV27 to TRBJ2-2; D remains unclear. V lost 1 base and J lost 2, with 5 bases in between. Per the germline V gene, CDR1 is MNHEY and CDR2 is SMNVEV (reference sequence). The CDR3 has 14 residues. CDR3 sequence (DNA): TGTGCCAGCAGTTTATGGCCAAACACCGGGGAGCTGTTTTTT. This codes for CASSLWPNTGELFF.

V and J are TRBV7-2 and TRBJ2-1; D remains unclear. V was pared by 5 bases and J by 8 bases, with 10 bases between. CDR3 length equals 12 residues. CDR1 SGHTA and CDR2 FQGNSA come from the germline V gene. DNA of the CDR3: TGTGCCAGCAGCCGGAGTAGTTATGAGCAGTTCTTC. This sequence encodes CASSRSSYEQFF.

The chain employs TRBV2 and TRBJ2-7, with TRBD1 identical over 9 bases. Germline V gene lookup returns CDR1 SNHLY and CDR2 FYNNEI. The CDR3 sequence is 15 residues long. V shed 5 bases and J 5 bases; nucleotides not matched to a gene: 10. This chain's CDR3 is CASSSGGTGSNEQYF. DNA of the CDR3: TGTGCCAGCAGTTCCGGGGGGACAGGGTCCAACGAGCAGTACTTC.